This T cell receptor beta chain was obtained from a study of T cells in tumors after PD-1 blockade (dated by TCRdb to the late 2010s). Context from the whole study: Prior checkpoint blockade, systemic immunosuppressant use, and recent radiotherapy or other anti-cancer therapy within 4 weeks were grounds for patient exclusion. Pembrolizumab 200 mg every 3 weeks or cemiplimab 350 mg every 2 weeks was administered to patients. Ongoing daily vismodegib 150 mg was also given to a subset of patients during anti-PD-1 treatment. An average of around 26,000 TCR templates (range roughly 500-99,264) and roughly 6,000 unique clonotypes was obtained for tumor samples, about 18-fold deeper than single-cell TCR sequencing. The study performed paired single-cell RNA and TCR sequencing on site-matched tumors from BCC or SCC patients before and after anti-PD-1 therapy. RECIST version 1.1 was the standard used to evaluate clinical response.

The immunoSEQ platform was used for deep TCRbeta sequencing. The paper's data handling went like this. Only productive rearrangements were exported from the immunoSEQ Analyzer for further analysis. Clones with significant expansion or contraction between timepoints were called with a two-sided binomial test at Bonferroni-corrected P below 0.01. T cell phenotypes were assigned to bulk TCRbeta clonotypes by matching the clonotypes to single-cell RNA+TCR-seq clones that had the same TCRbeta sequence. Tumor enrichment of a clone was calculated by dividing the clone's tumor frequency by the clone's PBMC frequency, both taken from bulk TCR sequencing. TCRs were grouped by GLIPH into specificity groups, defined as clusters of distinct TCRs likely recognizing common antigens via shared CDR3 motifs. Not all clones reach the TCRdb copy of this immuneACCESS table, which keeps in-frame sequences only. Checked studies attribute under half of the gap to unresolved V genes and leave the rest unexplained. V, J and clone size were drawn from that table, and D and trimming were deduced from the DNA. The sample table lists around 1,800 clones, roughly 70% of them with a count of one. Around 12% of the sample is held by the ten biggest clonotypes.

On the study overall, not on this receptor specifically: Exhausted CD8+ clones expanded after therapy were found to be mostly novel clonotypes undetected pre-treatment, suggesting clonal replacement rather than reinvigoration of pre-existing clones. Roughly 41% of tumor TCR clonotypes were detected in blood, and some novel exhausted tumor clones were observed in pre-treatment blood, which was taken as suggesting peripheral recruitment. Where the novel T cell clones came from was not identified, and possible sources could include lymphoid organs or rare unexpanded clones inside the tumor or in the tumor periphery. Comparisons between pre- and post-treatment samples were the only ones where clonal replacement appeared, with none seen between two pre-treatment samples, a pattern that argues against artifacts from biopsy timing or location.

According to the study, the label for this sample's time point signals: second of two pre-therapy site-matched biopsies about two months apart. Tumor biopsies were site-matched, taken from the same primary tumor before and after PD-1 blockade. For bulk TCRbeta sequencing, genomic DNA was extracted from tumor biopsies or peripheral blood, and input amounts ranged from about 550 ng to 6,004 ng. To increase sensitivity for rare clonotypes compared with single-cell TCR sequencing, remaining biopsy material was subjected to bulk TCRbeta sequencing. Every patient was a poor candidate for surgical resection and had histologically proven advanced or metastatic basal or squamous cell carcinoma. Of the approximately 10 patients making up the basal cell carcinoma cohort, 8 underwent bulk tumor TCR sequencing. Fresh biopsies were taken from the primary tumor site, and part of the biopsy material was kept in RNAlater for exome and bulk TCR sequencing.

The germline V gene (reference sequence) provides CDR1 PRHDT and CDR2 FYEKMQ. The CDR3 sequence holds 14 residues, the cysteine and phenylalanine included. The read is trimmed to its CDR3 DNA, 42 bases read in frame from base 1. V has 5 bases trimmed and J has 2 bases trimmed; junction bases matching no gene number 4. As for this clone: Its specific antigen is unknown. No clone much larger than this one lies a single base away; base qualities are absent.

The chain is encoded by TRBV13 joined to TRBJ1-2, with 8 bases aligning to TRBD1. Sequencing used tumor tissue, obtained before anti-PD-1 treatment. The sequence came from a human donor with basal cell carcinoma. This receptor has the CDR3 CASSLGTGNYGYTF. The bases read TGTGCCAGCAGCCTCGGGACAGGAAACTATGGCTACACCTTC.